This T cell receptor beta chain was captured by sequencing in a study of T cell repertoires in cytomegalovirus infection. Across the whole study: Matching HLA type and CMV infection were both indicated by public TCR beta signatures.

TCRdb reprocessed the reads with MiXCR, giving one entry per CDR3 protein. The profile covers a few hundred thousand distinct CDR3 sequences, with about 17% appearing a single time and roughly 45% taken by the ten largest. This clonotype was counted many times. The target antigen is unknown. The CDR3 is 14 amino acids. Germline lookup yields CDR1 SGHTA and CDR2 FQGNSA. J lost 3 bases, V lost 5 bases, and 6 bases had no gene match. Overall study findings and caveats: Dominant in the ex vivo response were TCR beta clonotypes restricted by HLA-C and specific for CMV. CMV carriers with the relevant HLA were identified by cumulative public TCR beta family frequency.

The sample taken for sequencing was CD8+ T cells from PBMCs. The receptor was isolated from a human donor in good health (CMV status not recorded). Some clones in this sample may be carry-over from other donors' samples. The rearrangement uses TRBV7-2 and TRBJ2-5; TRBD2 aligns across 7 bases. CDR3 region: CASSPWAGEETQYF. DNA for the CDR3: TGTGCCAGCAGCCCATGGGCGGGGGAAGAGACCCAGTACTTC.